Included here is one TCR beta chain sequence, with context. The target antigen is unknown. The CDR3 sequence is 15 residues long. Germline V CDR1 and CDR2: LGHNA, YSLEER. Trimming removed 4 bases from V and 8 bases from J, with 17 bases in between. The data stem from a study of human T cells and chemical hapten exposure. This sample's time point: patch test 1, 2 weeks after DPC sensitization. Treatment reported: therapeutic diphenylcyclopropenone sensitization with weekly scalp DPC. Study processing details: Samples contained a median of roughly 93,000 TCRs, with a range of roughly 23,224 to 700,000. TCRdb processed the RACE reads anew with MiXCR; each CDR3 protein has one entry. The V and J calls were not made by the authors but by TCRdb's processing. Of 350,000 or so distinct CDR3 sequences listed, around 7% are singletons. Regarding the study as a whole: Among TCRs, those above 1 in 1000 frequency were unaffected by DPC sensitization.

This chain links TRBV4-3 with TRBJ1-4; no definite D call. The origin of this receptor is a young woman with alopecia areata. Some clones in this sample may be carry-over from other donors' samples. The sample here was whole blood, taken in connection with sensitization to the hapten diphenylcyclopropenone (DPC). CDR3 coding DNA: TGCGCCAGCAGCCCCAACCAGGTGGTTGCGGAAAAACTGTTTTTT. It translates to CASSPNQVVAEKLFF.